These 24 T cell receptor beta chains were all obtained from the same sample, sequenced in a study of T cells in Graves' hyperthyroidism and ophthalmopathy. Amplification targeted TCR beta CDR3 regions from RNA transcripts. TCR CDR3 underwent first-round RT-PCR with the HTBI primer set. One entry per CDR3 protein, called by TCRdb with MiXCR from the multiplex PCR reads. The sample has under 350,000 distinct CDR3 sequences; 21% are singletons. Sequenced sample: blood. The receptor set was obtained from a woman between 50 and 59 years old with Graves' hyperthyroidism.

This clonotype was seen ten or more times. V usage is TRBV3-1 and J usage is TRBJ2-1; TRBD2 aligns across 8 bases. Losses at the gene ends were 6 bases for V and 9 bases for J; bases not matched to a gene: 10. Germline V lookup: CDR1 LGHDT, CDR2 YNNKEL (reference sequence). There are 14 residues in the CDR3. CDR3 DNA: TGTGCCAGCAGAAAAACGGGGGGGCTTTTTGAGCAGTTCTTC. Translated, it gives CASRKTGGLFEQFF.

In regard to this clonotype: A much more abundant neighbour one base away suggests this may be a read error. This chain links TRBV7-4 with TRBJ2-5, with D perhaps given as TRBD1 or TRBD2 (6 bases each). Per the germline V gene, CDR1 is SGHVT and CDR2 is SQSDAQ. The CDR3 consists of 13 residues. The V gene lost 5 bases and the J gene lost 12 bases, with 19 bases spanning the gap. The CDR3 DNA sequence: TGTGCCAGCAGCCCGGGGGCACCCTATCACAAGTACTTC. Amino acids: CASSPGAPYHKYF.

This clonotype was seen ten or more times. The chain uses TRBV30 and TRBJ2-5; D gene ambiguous. Germline V CDR1 and CDR2: GTSNPN, SVGIG (reference sequence). The CDR3 length is 11 residues. Trimming cost V 2 bases and J 10 bases, with 11 bases left between them. CDR3 nucleotide sequence: TGTGCCTGGAGTAGTAAGGGAAACCAGTACTTC. Translation: CAWSSKGNQYF.

With respect to this clonotype: The junction does not match germline at one end; this may be a read error. Here the CDR3 DNA reads TGTGCCAGCAGACGACTAGGTCTGCACTTC. This encodes CASRRLGLHF. This rearrangement joins TRBV28 to TRBJ2-5, with a possible D match to TRBD2 (6 bases). The CDR3 length is 10 residues. Germline CDR1 reads MDHEN; CDR2 reads SYDVKM.

This clonotype has a handful of counts. The gene calls are TRBV19 and TRBJ2-7; 11 bases are a match to TRBD2. The J segment lost 6 bases and the V segment lost 3 bases, leaving 7 bases of the junction unmatched. Germline CDR1 reads LNHDA; CDR2 reads SQIVND (reference sequence). CDR3 length: 15 residues. The CDR3 region is CASSIITSGSGEQYF. DNA of the CDR3: TGTGCCAGTAGTATTATAACTAGCGGGAGTGGCGAGCAGTACTTC.

V is TRBV9 and J is TRBJ2-3, with TRBD2 matching over 8 bases. CDR3 length equals 16 residues. J was trimmed by 2 bases and V by 4 bases; bases with no gene match: 9. Germline CDR1 reads SGDLS; CDR2 reads YYNGEE. CDR3 region: CASSSRGSGTTDTQYF. CDR3 sequence (DNA): TGTGCCAGCAGCTCCCGGGGTAGCGGGACCACAGATACGCAGTATTTT.

This chain joins TRBV20-1 and TRBJ2-7; no clear D gene. V was trimmed by 6 bases and J by 3 bases, leaving 9 bases between them. The CDR3 totals 11 residues. CDR1 DFQATT and CDR2 SNEGSKA come from the germline V gene (reference sequence). CDR3 region: CSAYASYEQYF. The DNA for the CDR3 is TGCAGTGCCTACGCCAGCTACGAGCAGTACTTC.

V gene TRBV12-5 combines with J gene TRBJ1-4; D ambiguous. This CDR3 is 12 amino acids long. In germline, CDR1 is LGHNT, CDR2 FRNRAP. Trimming stripped 4 bases from V and 12 bases from J, with 12 bases between. CDR3: CASGSGGEQLFF. CDR3 coding DNA: TGTGCTAGTGGTTCTGGCGGGGAACAACTGTTTTTT.

CDR3 nucleotide sequence: TGTGCCAGCAGCCAACAACTGGGACAGGGGACCCATGGCTACACCTTC. Its protein product is CASSQQLGQGTHGYTF. J is TRBJ1-2 and V is TRBV4-2; 10 positions agree with TRBD1. CDR1 and CDR2 (germline): LGHNA, YNFKEQ. CDR3 length: 16 residues. Losses at the gene ends were 2 bases for V and 6 bases for J; bases not matched to a gene: 9.

The sample holds many counts of this clonotype. V gene TRBV12-3 or TRBV12-4 combines with J gene TRBJ1-5; maybe TRBD1 (6 bases). Trimming cost V 3 bases and J 1 base, with 16 bases left between them. CDR3 length equals 17 residues. The chain's CDR3 is CASSFAQGLGSNQPQHF. CDR3 sequence (DNA): TGTGCCAGCAGTTTTGCTCAGGGGCTGGGAAGCAATCAGCCCCAGCATTTT.

This clonotype was observed at least ten times. The V gene is TRBV12-3 or TRBV12-4, the J gene TRBJ1-1; no clear D gene. This CDR3 has 13 amino acids. V dropped 5 bases and J dropped 4 bases, with 11 bases sitting between them. CDR3 DNA sequence: TGTGCCAGCAGTCTTTTCGAGGGCACTGAAGCTTTCTTT. It specifies CASSLFEGTEAFF.

This clonotype was seen repeatedly, ten times or more. This chain joins TRBV18 and TRBJ1-6, with D unclear. Germline V gene data show CDR1 as KGHSH and CDR2 as LQKENI. CDR3 length equals 12 residues. The V end was cut by 3 bases, the J end by 4 bases, with 1 base between. CDR3 region: CASSPYNSPLHF. CDR3 bases: TGTGCCAGCTCACCTTATAATTCACCCCTCCACTTT. Supplemented by reference TRBV18 and TRBJ1-6, the full variable domain reads NAGVMQNPRHLVRRRGQEARLRCSPMKGHSHVYWYRQLPEEGLKFMVYLQKENIIDESGMPKERFSAEFPKEGPSILRIQQVVRGDSAAYFCASSPYNSPLHFGNGTRLTVT.

This clonotype was observed once. The V gene is TRBV29-1, the J gene TRBJ2-5; 7 bases are shared with TRBD1. The V segment lost 1 base and the J segment 5 bases; nucleotides outside the gene matches: 7. Per the germline V gene, CDR1 is SQVTM and CDR2 is ANQGSEA. This CDR3 spans 14 amino acids. The CDR3 reads CSVEAGRGWETQYF. The CDR3 bases are TGCAGCGTTGAAGCCGGCAGGGGGTGGGAGACCCAGTACTTC.

This clonotype was seen more than once but under ten times. The chain combines TRBV20-1 with TRBJ2-3; unclear D gene. V lost 5 bases and J 4 bases, leaving 4 bases between the germline ends. Germline V CDR1 and CDR2: DFQATT, SNEGSKA (reference sequence). The length of the CDR3 is 10 residues. The CDR3: CSAGPDTQYF. DNA for the CDR3: TGCAGTGCTGGACCAGATACGCAGTATTTT.

CDR3 DNA sequence: TGTGCCTGGAGTCCCCGCAAGACTAGCGGGAGGGCCTACAATGAGCAGTTCTTC. Amino acid sequence: CAWSPRKTSGRAYNEQFF. The rearrangement links TRBV30 to TRBJ2-1; 14 bases agree with TRBD2. With 2 bases clipped from V and 2 bases from J, the junction kept 8 bases outside the gene matches. The germline V gene encodes CDR1 GTSNPN and CDR2 SVGIG (reference sequence). This CDR3 spans 18 amino acids.

This clonotype was recorded many times. The V call is TRBV10-3, the J call TRBJ1-1, with TRBD1 matching 9 bases. J lost 6 bases, V lost 5 bases, and 10 bases had no gene match. CDR1 is ENHRY and CDR2 is SYGVKD in the germline V gene. The CDR3 consists of 15 residues. The CDR3 sequence is CAISSIQGARAEAFF. The CDR3 region has the DNA TGTGCCATCAGTAGCATACAGGGGGCGCGTGCTGAAGCTTTCTTT.

This clonotype was counted only a few times. V is TRBV15 and J is TRBJ2-3; D gene uncertain. V was shortened by 4 bases and J by 0 bases, with 11 bases between the two germline ends. The CDR3 length is 15 residues. Germline V gene data show CDR1 as LNHNV and CDR2 as YYDKDF (reference sequence). The CDR3 DNA sequence: TGTGCCACCAGCACGAGGTCTACTAGCACAGATACGCAGTATTTT. Amino acid sequence: CATSTRSTSTDTQYF.

Many counts were recorded for this clonotype. The chain joins TRBV24-1 to TRBJ2-2, with TRBD1 identical over 8 bases. This CDR3 region has 14 residues. Losses at the gene ends were 7 bases for V and 1 base for J; bases not matched to a gene: 1. Per germline, CDR1 KGHDR and CDR2 SFDVKD. The CDR3 DNA reads as TGTGCCACCAGGGGGACAGGGAACACCGGGGAGCTGTTTTTT. This translates into CATRGTGNTGELFF.

As regards this clonotype: The junction departs from the called germline gene at one end, perhaps through a read error. CDR3 sequence (DNA): TGCGCCAGCGGGCGGGGGGCCTCCTCCGAGCAGTACTTC. Translated: CASGRGASSEQYF. This chain uses TRBV4-1 with TRBJ2-7; 8 nucleotides line up with TRBD2. CDR1 and CDR2 (germline): MGHRA, YSYEKL. This CDR3 contains 13 residues.

The rearrangement uses TRBV20-1 and TRBJ2-7; 7 bases align to TRBD2. CDR1 and CDR2 (germline): DFQATT, SNEGSKA (reference sequence). The CDR3 has 16 residues. Losses at the gene ends were 4 bases for V and 7 bases for J; bases not matched to a gene: 19. Here the CDR3 reads CSATDSSGKRRSEQYF. The CDR3 DNA reads TGCAGTGCTACCGACTCTAGCGGAAAAAGGAGGAGTGAGCAGTACTTC.

This rearrangement joins TRBV3-1 to TRBJ2-1; TRBD2 aligns across 9 bases. The trim removed 0 bases at V and 8 bases at J, leaving 5 bases unmatched. CDR3 length equals 15 residues. The germline V gene encodes CDR1 LGHDT and CDR2 YNNKEL (reference sequence). For the CDR3, the DNA is TGTGCCAGCAGCCAAGATGGCGGGAGGGCCCATGAGCAGTTCTTC. It codes for CASSQDGGRAHEQFF.

This clonotype was seen ten or more times. This chain connects TRBV5-1 to TRBJ2-1, with a possible D match to TRBD1 (6 bases). Germline V lookup: CDR1 SGHRS, CDR2 YFSETQ. Trimming shortened V by 0 bases and J by 0 bases, and 10 bases separated the two germline ends. The CDR3 is made up of 16 amino acids. The CDR3 loop reads CASSLAGDNSYNEQFF. CDR3 coding DNA: TGCGCCAGCAGCTTGGCAGGGGATAACTCCTACAATGAGCAGTTCTTC.

In this sample, this clonotype turned up many times. The rearrangement links TRBV24-1 to TRBJ2-1; 7 bases align to TRBD1. With 2 bases clipped from V and 3 bases from J, the junction kept 9 bases outside the gene matches. The CDR3 covers 17 residues. Looked up from germline, CDR1 is KGHDR and CDR2 is SFDVKD. CDR3 sequence reads: CATSDYRGSSLYNEQFF. CDR3 nucleotide sequence: TGTGCCACCAGTGATTACAGGGGTTCCTCGCTCTACAATGAGCAGTTCTTC.

The rearrangement uses TRBV25-1 and TRBJ1-1; D remains ambiguous. The CDR3 runs 14 residues. Germline CDR1 MGHDK, CDR2 SYGVNS. V dropped 6 bases and J dropped 4 bases, with 15 bases sitting between them. The CDR3 DNA is TGTGCCAGCAGCCACGAACTCATAGCCACTGAAGCTTTCTTT. Residues: CASSHELIATEAFF.